This T cell receptor (beta chain) was retrieved from a study of T cells expressing NK-cell markers. Whole-study results and caveats: Unclear, still, was the HCMV specificity of the expanded NKG2C+ T cell clones. Each of a handful of donors carried dominant NKG2C+ clonotypes accounting for roughly 1.0-8% of CD8+ T cells.

There are 15 residues in the CDR3. Germline loops: CDR1 SGHTA, CDR2 FQGNSA. Comment on this clonotype: Its antigen is unidentified.

TCR beta cDNA was made by 5'RACE template switching with UMIs. TCRdb re-called the 5' RACE reads; every CDR3 protein appears as one record, without DNA. This sample's table reports some 450,000 distinct CDR3 sequences. The chain joins TRBV7-2 to TRBJ2-4. The sequenced sample consisted of blood T cells: a sorted CD56 or NKG2C T cell subset, CD4+ or CD8+ T cells, or bulk PBMC T cells (not recorded which). This TCR derives from a woman between 18 and 75 years old in good health. Here the CDR3 reads CASSLAQGAKNIQYF.